Shown below are 28 T cell receptor beta chains from a single sample sequenced in a study of shared clonotypes between healthy human individuals (dated by TCRdb to 2018 to 2021). Library method: the immunoSEQ multiplex PCR assay. In TCRdb, the immuneACCESS table is reduced to in-frame sequences with V and J assigned. These tables do not hold every clone; where another copy was compared, an unresolved V gene accounts for under half, and the others remain unexplained. Across this sample there are some 360,000 clones, with around 67% seen only once. Less than 11% of the sample is held by the ten biggest clonotypes. Sequenced material: memory CD4+ T cells sorted from blood. This sample's cell subset or site label indicates: CD45RA-negative fraction. The receptors here all came from a man younger than 40 in good health.

The V call is TRBV7-8, the J call TRBJ1-5; TRBD1 might be the D (5 bases). The CDR3 totals 16 residues. The germline V gene has CDR1 SGHVS and CDR2 FQNEAQ. V lost 4 bases to trimming and J lost 1 base, with 14 bases between them. The CDR3 DNA reads TGTGCCAGCAGCTCGACTACAGGATTCAGCAATCAGCCCCAGCATTTT. This sequence encodes CASSSTTGFSNQPQHF.

This chain uses TRBV7-8 with TRBJ1-2, with 7 bases fitting TRBD1. Germline values: CDR1 SGHVS, CDR2 FQNEAQ. This CDR3 spans 13 amino acids. The V segment lost 4 bases and the J segment 7 bases; nucleotides outside the gene matches: 6. This CDR3 reads CASSSRQGVGYTF. In DNA form, the CDR3 reads TGTGCCAGCAGCTCAAGACAGGGAGTTGGCTACACCTTC.

The chain joins TRBV7-9 to TRBJ2-2; 8 nucleotides match TRBD2. The CDR3 is 14 amino acids. The trim removed 6 bases at V and 6 bases at J, leaving 6 bases unmatched. Germline CDR1 reads SEHNR; CDR2 reads FQNEAQ (reference sequence). The CDR3 DNA follows: TGTGCCAGCAGGGGGACTAGACTGGCCGGGGAGCTGTTTTTT. Encoded protein: CASRGTRLAGELFF. The whole variable domain, filled in from reference TRBV7-9 and TRBJ2-2, reads DTGVSQNPRHKITKRGQNVTFRCDPISEHNRLYWYRQTLGQGPEFLTYFQNEAQLEKSRLLSDRFSAERPKGSFSTLEIQRTEQGDSAMYLCASRGTRLAGELFFGEGSRLTVL.

This clone was seen only once. This sequence joins TRBV7-2 and TRBJ1-2, with D perhaps matching TRBD1 (6 bases). Germline CDR1 and CDR2: SGHTA and FQGNSA. This CDR3 region has 12 residues. Trimming shortened V by 3 bases and J by 6 bases, and 8 bases separated the two germline ends. The CDR3 region is CASSFRGHGYTF. In DNA form, the CDR3 reads TGTGCCAGCAGCTTCAGGGGCCATGGCTACACCTTC.

The V call is TRBV28, the J call TRBJ2-7; 15 nucleotides agree with TRBD2. CDR3 length equals 20 residues. Germline CDR1 is MDHEN and CDR2 is SYDVKM. V lost 7 bases, J lost 4 bases, and 20 bases stayed unmatched. CDR3 residues: CASTPRRQGGTSGRLYEQYF. CDR3 DNA: TGTGCCAGCACCCCCCGGCGCCAGGGGGGGACTAGCGGGAGGCTATACGAGCAGTACTTC.

This clone was recorded many times. The CDR3 DNA sequence: TGCGCCAGCAGCCCAAAAGCACGGAGACTAGCGAACCCCGCGAACACCGGGGAGCTGTTTTTT. Amino acid sequence: CASSPKARRLANPANTGELFF. The chain is built from TRBV4-1 and TRBJ2-2; 8 positions match TRBD2. The V and J ends lost 4 bases and 0 bases, in that order; junction bases with no gene match: 19. Germline V gene data show CDR1 as MGHRA and CDR2 as YSYEKL. This CDR3 is 21 amino acids long.

The chain links TRBV28 to TRBJ1-5; 8 bases line up with TRBD1. The CDR3 covers 14 residues. Germline trimming cut 7 bases from V and 4 bases from J; bases unmatched to any gene: 6. Germline CDR1 is MDHEN and CDR2 is SYDVKM. DNA of the CDR3: TGTGCCAGCATAAGAGACAGGGGAAATCAGCCCCAGCATTTT. Amino acids: CASIRDRGNQPQHF.

The chain recombines TRBV5-1 with TRBJ2-3; the D gene could be TRBD1 or TRBD2 (5 bases each). The ends were cut back, 3 bases at V and 2 bases at J, with 13 bases in the middle. The CDR3 extends over 15 amino acids. The germline V gene encodes CDR1 SGHRS and CDR2 YFSETQ. The CDR3 sequence is CASSSLSGTTDTQYF. The CDR3 nucleotides read TGCGCCAGCAGCTCACTATCCGGGACCACAGATACGCAGTATTTT.

The V gene is TRBV19, the J gene TRBJ2-2; D perhaps matches TRBD2 (5 bases). V lost 6 bases and J lost 4, with 15 bases in between. The CDR3 loop spans 15 amino acids. The germline gives CDR1 LNHDA, CDR2 SQIVND (reference sequence). CDR3 loop: CASRGKGVGTGELFF. The CDR3 DNA follows: TGTGCCAGTAGGGGAAAGGGAGTCGGCACCGGGGAGCTGTTTTTT.

V and J are TRBV6-6 and TRBJ2-1, with D uncertain. Germline lookup yields CDR1 MNHNY and CDR2 SVGAGI (reference sequence). With 2 bases removed from V and 6 bases from J, the gap between germline ends came to 5 bases. The CDR3 has 12 amino acids. The CDR3 loop reads CASSYQGNEQFF. CDR3 nucleotide sequence: TGTGCCAGCAGTTACCAAGGCAATGAGCAGTTCTTC.

This chain connects TRBV5-4 to TRBJ1-2; perhaps TRBD1 as D (5 bases). The CDR3 covers 16 residues. The V end lost 0 bases, the J end lost 0 bases, and 12 bases lay between the germline ends. From germline, CDR1 is SGHNT and CDR2 YYREEE (reference sequence). This CDR3 is CASSLVRGLANYGYTF. Here the CDR3 DNA reads TGTGCCAGCAGCTTGGTACGGGGCCTAGCTAACTATGGCTACACCTTC. The full variable domain, rest sourced from reference TRBV5-4 and TRBJ1-2, is ETGVTQSPTHLIKTRGQQVTLRCSSQSGHNTVSWYQQALGQGPQFIFQYYREEENGRGNFPPRFSGLQFPNYSSELNVNALELDDSALYLCASSLVRGLANYGYTFGSGTRLTVV.

This clone was counted many times. V gene TRBV7-6 combines with J gene TRBJ2-7, with TRBD2 matching over 9 bases. Germline V gives CDR1 SGHVS, CDR2 FNYEAQ. This CDR3 has 14 residues. Unmatched junction bases numbered 6, after V lost 5 bases and J lost 4 bases. The CDR3 sequence: CASSETSGLYEQYF. In nucleotides, the CDR3 is TGTGCCAGCAGCGAAACTAGCGGGCTTTACGAGCAGTACTTC.

The chain has TRBV5-4 and TRBJ2-2, with D maybe TRBD1 (6 bases). The CDR3 sequence is 16 residues long. Germline V lookup: CDR1 SGHNT, CDR2 YYREEE (reference sequence). Trimming took off 7 bases at V and 4 bases at J, with 20 bases between the two ends. CDR3 nucleotide sequence: TGTGCCAGCGGCCACTCAAGGCAGGGGAGCACCGGGGAGCTGTTTTTT. Protein sequence: CASGHSRQGSTGELFF.

The gene calls are TRBV5-4 and TRBJ2-7; 7 nucleotides align to TRBD1. This CDR3 has 14 residues. Looked up from germline, CDR1 is SGHNT and CDR2 is YYREEE (reference sequence). V lost 4 bases to trimming and J lost 1 base; unmatched junction nucleotides: 5. This CDR3 is CASSGRQGSYEQYF. CDR3 sequence (DNA): TGTGCCAGCAGCGGGAGACAGGGTTCCTACGAGCAGTACTTC.

This clone appeared once. The chain carries TRBV7-6 and TRBJ1-1, with a possible D match to TRBD1 (6 bases). Germline CDR1 and CDR2: SGHVS and FNYEAQ. The CDR3 length is 16 residues. Trimming left V 1 base short and J 3 bases short, with 15 bases between. CDR3 sequence: CASSLEQRAGDTEAFF. DNA of the CDR3: TGTGCCAGCAGCTTAGAACAGAGGGCAGGGGACACTGAAGCTTTCTTT.

This clone was counted once. The chain combines TRBV2 with TRBJ2-7; a weak D match, TRBD2 (5 bases). Germline-derived CDR1 and CDR2 are SNHLY and FYNNEI. V was pared by 7 bases and J by 2 bases, with 12 bases between. The CDR3 has 13 residues. CDR3 amino acids: CASTSGITYEQYF. The CDR3 coding sequence is TGTGCCAGCACTTCCGGGATTACCTACGAGCAGTACTTC.

Many counts were recorded for this clone. The chain is built from TRBV18 and TRBJ2-2, with D tentatively TRBD2 (6 bases). This CDR3 region has 15 residues. Deletions cut 4 bases from V and 0 bases from J, with 9 bases between. The germline gives CDR1 KGHSH, CDR2 LQKENI. CDR3 DNA sequence: TGTGCCAGCTCACGGGAGGTGGCGAACACCGGGGAGCTGTTTTTT. It yields the protein CASSREVANTGELFF.

This chain links TRBV5-1 with TRBJ1-3, with TRBD1 as a possible D gene (5 bases). The ends were cut back, 0 bases at V and 6 bases at J, with 10 bases in the middle. CDR3 size: 14 residues. Germline assignment: CDR1 SGHRS and CDR2 YFSETQ. The CDR3 sequence: CASSLGGPINTIYF. The CDR3 DNA reads TGCGCCAGCAGCTTGGGGGGACCCATAAACACCATATATTTT.

This clone has only a few counts. Other DNA sequences from this sample encode an identical CDR3 as well. The rearrangement uses TRBV9 and TRBJ2-7, with D perhaps TRBD2 (7 bases). The CDR3 extends over 15 amino acids. V lost 0 bases and J 3 bases, leaving 13 bases between the germline ends. Germline V gene lookup returns CDR1 SGDLS and CDR2 YYNGEE. CDR3 in DNA: TGTGCCAGCAGCGTAGGTAGGGGGGGTCTCTACGAGCAGTACTTC. Its protein product is CASSVGRGGLYEQYF.

This clone was detected only a few times. The rearrangement links TRBV14 to TRBJ1-2; no clear D. The CDR3 runs to 14 residues. CDR1 SGHDN and CDR2 FVKESK come from the germline V gene. V dropped 3 bases and J dropped 6 bases, with 14 bases sitting between them. The CDR3 bases are TGTGCCAGCAGCCATAGGTGGGAAAGGGATGGCTACACCTTC. Its protein is CASSHRWERDGYTF.

This clone has just one count. This chain joins TRBV29-1 and TRBJ2-3, with 12 bases matching TRBD2. The CDR3 runs to 15 residues. Germline CDR1 and CDR2: SQVTM and ANQGSEA. V trimming: 6 bases; J trimming: 6 bases; junction bases outside the gene matches: 10. CDR3 in amino acids: CSVLGLAGHGDTQYF. The CDR3 DNA reads TGCAGCGTCCTAGGACTAGCGGGACATGGGGATACGCAGTATTTT.

This clone was seen a handful of times. This chain uses TRBV6-1 with TRBJ2-2; D is undetermined. The V and J ends lost 7 bases and 4 bases respectively, with 16 bases between them. Germline V gives CDR1 MNHNS, CDR2 SASEGT. This CDR3 comprises 15 residues. The DNA of the CDR3 is TGTGCCAGCACCAGAGACGGTCGCGGCACCGGGGAGCTGTTTTTT. Translating it yields CASTRDGRGTGELFF.

This clone was counted between two and nine times. The chain links TRBV25-1 to TRBJ2-1; TRBD1 matches at 11 bases. Germline assignment: CDR1 MGHDK and CDR2 SYGVNS. Trimming removed 2 bases from V and 5 bases from J; junction bases left unmatched: 11. This CDR3 contains 18 residues. The CDR3 is CASSEPPGQGALDNEQFF. The CDR3 bases are TGTGCCAGCAGTGAACCCCCCGGACAGGGGGCCCTAGACAATGAGCAGTTCTTC.

J is TRBJ1-3 and V is TRBV10-3; D is possibly TRBD1 (5 bases). CDR1 is ENHRY and CDR2 is SYGVKD in the germline V gene. V lost 0 bases to trimming and J lost 9 bases, with 9 bases between them. CDR3 size: 13 residues. CDR3 sequence: CAISESEGSTIYF. CDR3 DNA sequence: TGTGCCATCAGTGAGTCAGAGGGGAGCACCATATATTTT.

V gene TRBV6-1 combines with J gene TRBJ2-5, with D uncertain. The CDR3 has 11 amino acids. The germline gives CDR1 MNHNS, CDR2 SASEGT. The germline V and J ends were trimmed by 6 bases and 5 bases, with 7 bases remaining between them. The chain's CDR3 is CASRLGETQYF. The CDR3 nucleotides are TGTGCCAGCAGATTAGGGGAGACCCAGTACTTC.

This rearrangement joins TRBV5-4 to TRBJ2-3; 8 bases line up with TRBD2. The germline V gene encodes CDR1 SGHNT and CDR2 YYREEE (reference sequence). Losses at the gene ends were 4 bases for V and 0 bases for J; bases not matched to a gene: 7. This CDR3 comprises 16 residues. CDR3 protein: CASSPSGPFSTDTQYF. CDR3 DNA sequence: TGTGCCAGCAGCCCTAGCGGGCCCTTTAGCACAGATACGCAGTATTTT.

This clone has more than one count but fewer than ten. In the same sample, other DNA sequences code for this CDR3. This chain uses TRBV5-4 with TRBJ2-7; 10 nucleotides match TRBD2. The germline CDR1 and CDR2 sequences are SGHNT and YYREEE (reference sequence). CDR3 size: 15 residues. Trimming removed 2 bases from V and 0 bases from J; junction bases left unmatched: 2. CDR3 bases: TGTGCCAGCAGCTTAAGGACTAGCGGCTCCTACGAGCAGTACTTC. Protein product: CASSLRTSGSYEQYF.

This chain joins TRBV5-1 and TRBJ2-3; TRBD1 is a possible D gene (6 bases). Germline CDR1 is SGHRS and CDR2 is YFSETQ. Trimming removed 0 bases from V and 2 bases from J, with 7 bases in between. There are 14 residues in the CDR3. CDR3 protein: CASSLAGVTDTQYF. The CDR3, as DNA: TGCGCCAGCAGCTTGGCAGGGGTCACAGATACGCAGTATTTT.